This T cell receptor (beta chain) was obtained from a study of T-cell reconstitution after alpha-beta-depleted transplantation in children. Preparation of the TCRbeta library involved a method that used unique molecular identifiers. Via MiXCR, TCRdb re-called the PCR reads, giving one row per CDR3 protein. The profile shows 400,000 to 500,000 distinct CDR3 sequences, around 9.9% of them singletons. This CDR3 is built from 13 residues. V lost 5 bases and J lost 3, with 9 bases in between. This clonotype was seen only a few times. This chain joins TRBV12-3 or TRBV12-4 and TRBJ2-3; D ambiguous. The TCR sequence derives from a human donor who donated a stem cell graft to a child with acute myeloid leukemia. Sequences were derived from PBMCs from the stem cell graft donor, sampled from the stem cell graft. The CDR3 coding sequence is TGTGCCAGCAGTGCATCCGAGACAGATACGCAGTATTTT. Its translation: CASSASETDTQYF.